These 27 T cell receptor beta chains came from one sample sequenced in a study of tumor-infiltrating lymphocytes in primary liver carcinoma. Taking about 20-31 mg of unsorted bulk tissue, the authors co-extracted RNA and DNA. TCR beta cDNA was prepared out of 500 ng total RNA by means of a constant-region primer. For TCR beta, libraries were produced by three nested multiplex PCR rounds using slightly modified ARM-PCR. The first two PCR rounds, nine to ten cycles each, used TRBV1-TRBV30 forward primers and a C-beta reverse primer. A single record per CDR3 protein comes from TCRdb applying MiXCR to the multiplex PCR reads. Of around 81,000 distinct CDR3 sequences listed, over 70% are singletons. Sequencing was performed on liver tumor tissue from sampling region 4. Indicated subset: tumor region T4, right-lateral pole. The receptors come from a woman between 55 and 75 years old with primary liver carcinoma and hepatitis B virus infection.

This clonotype was detected only a few times. The J gene is TRBJ2-7, the V gene TRBV2, with 8 nucleotides matching TRBD1. Germline lookup yields CDR1 SNHLY and CDR2 FYNNEI. The V and J ends lost 4 bases and 6 bases, in that order; junction bases with no gene match: 5. This CDR3 has 13 residues. Here the CDR3 reads CASSAFDRGEQYF. The DNA for the CDR3 is TGTGCCAGCAGTGCCTTCGACAGGGGCGAGCAGTACTTC.

The table lists this clonotype with a count of one. A much larger clone sits a single nucleotide away, making a read error possible. The conserved phenylalanine or tryptophan is not found at the CDR3 terminus, so this likely reflects a read error. V usage is TRBV10-2 and J usage is TRBJ2-1, with TRBD2 matching over 9 bases. This CDR3 is built from 13 residues. Trimming took 7 bases from V and 13 from J; bases not matched to a gene: 11. Germline V CDR1 and CDR2: WSHSY, SAAADI. CDR3 sequence: CASNVAGGLNQFS. CDR3 bases: TGCGCCAGCAATGTGGCGGGAGGGCTTAATCAGTTCTCC.

Concerning this clonotype: Being one base from a much bigger clone, this may be a read error. J is TRBJ1-1 and V is TRBV5-1; TRBD1 aligns across 7 bases. The germline V gene encodes CDR1 SGHRS and CDR2 YFSETQ. The CDR3 runs 13 residues. CDR3 nucleotides: TGCGCCAGCAGCTTACAGGGGAACACTGCAGCTTTCTTT. Amino acids: CASSLQGNTAAFF.

Regarding this clonotype: Germline is not matched at one junction end, which may reflect a read error. The J gene is TRBJ1-6, the V gene TRBV13, with 9 bases fitting TRBD1. The CDR3 spans 14 residues. Germline CDR1 reads PRHDT; CDR2 reads FYEKMQ (reference sequence). The CDR3 here is CTSRAGQGNSPLHF. The CDR3 bases are TGTACCAGCAGGGCAGGACAGGGGAATTCACCCCTCCACTTT.

In regard to this clonotype: The junction does not match germline at one end; this may be a read error. The chain uses TRBV12-3 or TRBV12-4 and TRBJ2-3; weak D call: TRBD2 (5 bases). The CDR3 has 14 amino acids. The CDR3 DNA reads TGTGGCAGCAGTTTCTCCGGAGGTACAGATACGCAGTATTTC. Its protein is CGSSFSGGTDTQYF.

This clonotype is labeled as medium-sized. The chain is built from TRBV11-3 and TRBJ2-3; tentatively, D is TRBD2 (5 bases). Trimming pared 1 base from V and 2 bases from J, leaving 16 bases between. The CDR3 has 17 amino acids. In germline, CDR1 is SGHNT, CDR2 YENEEA. CDR3 sequence (DNA): TGTGCCAGCAGCTTAGGGAAGAGTGCGGGTCCCACAGATACGCAGTATTTT. Its protein is CASSLGKSAGPTDTQYF. Looking up the rest from reference TRBV11-3 and TRBJ2-3 gives the full variable domain: EAGVVQSPRYKIIEKKQPVAFWCNPISGHNTLYWYLQNLGQGPELLIRYENEEAVDDSQLPKDRFSAERLKGVDSTLKIQPAELGDSAVYLCASSLGKSAGPTDTQYFGPGTRLTVL.

As concerns this clonotype: Given a much more abundant clone one base away, this may be a read error. This chain links TRBV5-1 with TRBJ2-3, with D possibly matching TRBD2 (5 bases). This CDR3 contains 16 residues. Deletions cut 0 bases from V and 4 bases from J, with 15 bases between. CDR1 is SGHRS and CDR2 is YFSETQ in the germline V gene. CDR3 residues: CASSLAGHSGADTQYF. As DNA, the CDR3 is TGCGCCAGCAGCTTGGCCGGTCACTCCGGGGCAGATACGCAGTATTTT. Using reference TRBV5-1 and TRBJ2-3 for the parts outside the CDR3, the full variable domain is KAGVTQTPRYLIKTRGQQVTLSCSPISGHRSVSWYQQTPGQGLQFLFEYFSETQRNKGNFPGRFSGRQFSNSRSEMNVSTLELGDSALYLCASSLAGHSGADTQYFGPGTRLTVL.

For this clonotype: Its ends do not fully match the called genes, so a read error is possible. The chain has TRBV7-8 and TRBJ2-1; 10 bases line up with TRBD2. Germline loops: CDR1 SGHVS, CDR2 FQNEAQ. The CDR3 runs 16 residues. The DNA for the CDR3 is TGTGTCAGCAGCTTAGAACTAGCGGGATCCTGGAATGAGCAGTTCTTC. Translated: CVSSLELAGSWNEQFF.

V and J are TRBV11-2 and TRBJ2-5; TRBD1 matches at 7 bases. The CDR3 contains 11 residues. Germline CDR1 is SGHAT and CDR2 is FQNNGV. V trimming: 5 bases; J trimming: 7 bases; junction bases outside the gene matches: 1. The CDR3, as DNA: TGTGCCAGCAGCCCAGGGGGGACCCAGTACTTC. The encoded protein is CASSPGGTQYF.

Note on this clonotype: A read error is likely, as this CDR3 ends without the conserved phenylalanine or tryptophan. J is TRBJ2-3 and V is TRBV11-2; D gene uncertain. From germline, CDR1 is SGHAT and CDR2 FQNNGV. CDR3 length: 13 amino acids. CDR3 nucleotide sequence: TGTGCCAGTAGTCTAGATCGAGGAGATAGGCAGTATCTT. Protein product: CASSLDRGDRQYL.

This clonotype was observed many times. The chain carries TRBV6-5 and TRBJ2-7; 9 bases line up with TRBD1. The V and J ends lost 4 bases and 1 base, in that order; junction bases with no gene match: 11. Germline V CDR1 and CDR2: MNHEY, SVGAGI. There are 17 residues in the CDR3. The CDR3 bases are TGTGCCAGCAGTTCCTCCCAACACAGGGGGCCTTCCTACGAGCAGTACTTC. It is translated as CASSSSQHRGPSYEQYF.

This clonotype has a count of ten or more. CDR3: CSASVFPLQFF. The CDR3 coding sequence is TGCAGCGCATCAGTCTTTCCACTACAGTTCTTC. The chain has TRBV29-1 and TRBJ2-1; D remains ambiguous. V gave up 7 bases and J gave up 13 bases, with 17 bases separating them. The CDR3 loop spans 11 amino acids. Germline loops: CDR1 SQVTM, CDR2 ANQGSEA.

As for this clonotype: Compared with germline, one end of the junction differs, possibly owing to a read error. J is TRBJ2-7 and V is TRBV5-6, with a weak D call TRBD2 (6 bases). In germline, CDR1 is SGHDT, CDR2 YYEEEE. The length of the CDR3 is 15 residues. CDR3 amino acids: CASRLFADYSYVQYF. The DNA for the CDR3 is TGTGCCAGCAGATTGTTCGCGGACTACTCCTACGTGCAGTACTTC. The full variable domain, with the rest looked up from reference TRBV5-6 and TRBJ2-7, is DAGVTQSPTHLIKTRGQQVTLRCSPKSGHDTVSWYQQALGQGPQFIFQYYEEEERQRGNFPDRFSGHQFPNYSSELNVNALLLGDSALYLCASRLFADYSYVQYFGPGTRLTVT.

To note about this clonotype: Because the CDR3 is missing its conserved closing phenylalanine or tryptophan, this is likely a read error. The DNA is omitted, as the CDR3 cannot be located on it reliably, and the CDR3 follows TCRdb's listing. The V gene is TRBV11-2, the J gene TRBJ2-5; TRBD1 is taken as the D call from the table, unchecked against the DNA. From its first to its last residue, the CDR3 has 13 amino acids. The germline CDR1 and CDR2 sequences are SGHAT and FQNNGV. The CDR3 region is CASSLQGLETQYL.

Of note for this clonotype: Since a much larger clone is just one base distant, this may be a read error. The chain is built from TRBV28 and TRBJ1-5, with 9 positions matching TRBD1. This CDR3 is built from 13 residues. The germline V gene encodes CDR1 MDHEN and CDR2 SYDVKM. This chain's CDR3 is CAGRRTGVQPQHF. The CDR3 DNA follows: TGTGCCGGCAGGCGGACAGGGGTTCAGCCCCAGCATTTT.

Remarks on this clonotype: At one boundary the junction diverges from the germline segment, which might be a read error. The V and J genes are TRBV12-3 or TRBV12-4 and TRBJ2-7; D tentatively reads TRBD1 or TRBD2 (5 bases each). This CDR3 contains 13 residues. Here the CDR3 reads CVSIPGPPGEQYF. CDR3 bases: TGTGTCAGCATCCCGGGACCGCCTGGCGAGCAGTACTTC.

Regarding this clonotype: A read error may produce the germline difference seen at one junction end. The V gene is TRBV11-2, the J gene TRBJ2-7; possibly TRBD2 for D (6 bases). Germline CDR1 reads SGHAT; CDR2 reads FQNNGV. The CDR3 consists of 15 residues. The CDR3 protein is CASSLDPAGTYELYF. CDR3 nucleotides: TGTGCTAGCAGCTTAGATCCTGCGGGGACCTACGAGCTGTACTTC.

Comment on this clonotype: Germline and junction disagree at one end, which may indicate a read error. The CDR3 protein is CASSRDRRANYSYTF. The CDR3 DNA is TGTGCCAGCAGCAGGGACAGGAGAGCTAACTATAGCTACACCTTC. The V gene is TRBV5-5, the J gene TRBJ1-2; 8 nucleotides align to TRBD1. Germline CDR1 SGHKS, CDR2 YYEKEE (reference sequence). The CDR3 has 15 residues.

This clonotype was seen only a few times. It may be a read error: a sequence one base away is much more abundant. V gene TRBV5-1 combines with J gene TRBJ2-5; TRBD1 is a possible D gene (5 bases). Trimming cost V 4 bases and J 4 bases, with 17 bases left between them. The CDR3 spans 15 residues. The V gene's germline CDR1 is SGHRS and CDR2 YFSETQ. Written as DNA, the CDR3 is TGCGCCAGCAGCGTACAGGAAGTGGGTCGAGAGACCCAGTACTTC. This encodes CASSVQEVGRETQYF.

This clonotype was detected ten times or more. The CDR3 region has the DNA TGCGCCAGCAGCCAAGATTTAGGCGGAAGCTCCTACAATGAGCAGTTCTTC. It encodes CASSQDLGGSSYNEQFF. The chain has TRBV4-1 and TRBJ2-1; D unresolved. V lost 0 bases and J lost 0, with 12 bases in between. The CDR3 has 17 amino acids. Germline lookup yields CDR1 MGHRA and CDR2 YSYEKL.

This clonotype was observed a handful of times. A read error may account for a junction end that differs from germline. The chain links TRBV14 to TRBJ1-2, with 9 bases identical to TRBD1. The germline CDR1 and CDR2 sequences are SGHDN and FVKESK. There are 14 residues in the CDR3. The CDR3 loop is CANSPGQGAAGYTF. In DNA, the CDR3 is TGTGCCAACAGCCCGGGACAGGGCGCAGCAGGCTACACCTTC.

This clonotype was observed a handful of times. This chain joins TRBV19 and TRBJ1-5, with 7 bases identical to TRBD1. CDR1 and CDR2 (germline): LNHDA, SQIVND (reference sequence). Germline trimming cut 5 bases from V and 2 bases from J; bases unmatched to any gene: 9. The CDR3 totals 16 residues. Here the CDR3 DNA reads TGTGCCAGTAGTCTCTCAGGGGGTCGGGGCAATCAGCCCCAGCATTTT. It codes for CASSLSGGRGNQPQHF.

The sample holds many counts of this clonotype. The junction departs from germline at one end; a sequencing error may be responsible. CDR3 in DNA: TGTGCCAGCAGCCCGGACAGGATCCCCTACAATGAGCAGCTCTTC. It specifies CASSPDRIPYNEQLF. The chain employs TRBV5-6 and TRBJ2-1; 7 nucleotides align to TRBD1. The CDR3 runs 15 residues. Germline values: CDR1 SGHDT, CDR2 YYEEEE.

As regards this clonotype: One base away lies a much larger clone, so this may be a sequencing read error. V gene TRBV24-1 combines with J gene TRBJ2-1, with 10 nucleotides matching TRBD1. V dropped 12 bases and J dropped 7; count of bases not matched to a gene: 17. The CDR3 totals 16 residues. CDR1 and CDR2 from the germline V gene are KGHDR and SFDVKD. The CDR3 DNA follows: TGTGCCGTCAGTGACCTAACGGACAGGGGGGGGAATGAGCAGTTCTTC. Residues: CAVSDLTDRGGNEQFF.

This clonotype occurred many times. This chain connects TRBV12-3 or TRBV12-4 to TRBJ1-5, with 7 positions matching TRBD1. The J segment lost 9 bases and the V segment lost 5 bases, leaving 4 bases of the junction unmatched. This CDR3 region has 12 residues. The CDR3 nucleotides are TGTGCCAGCAGTACAGGGGTTCCGCCCCAGCATTTT. It specifies CASSTGVPPQHF.

V is TRBV11-2 and J is TRBJ2-3; possible D gene TRBD2, 6 bases. The germline V and J ends were trimmed by 5 bases and 2 bases, with 11 bases remaining between them. This CDR3 is 14 amino acids long. The V gene's germline CDR1 is SGHAT and CDR2 FQNNGV. The CDR3 sequence: CASSHGLNTDTQYF. In nucleotides, the CDR3 is TGTGCCAGCAGCCATGGACTAAACACAGATACGCAGTATTTT.

This chain uses TRBV6-5 with TRBJ1-2; no clear D gene. Trimming pared 5 bases from V and 3 bases from J, leaving 16 bases between. Per the germline V gene, CDR1 is MNHEY and CDR2 is SVGAGI. The CDR3 runs 15 residues. The DNA for the CDR3 is TGTGCCAGCAGTGAAGAGCGGGGATTCCACTATGGCTACACCTTC. Its translation: CASSEERGFHYGYTF.